The TCR beta chain under discussion was sequenced for a study of memory CD4+ T cells and cytomegalovirus serostatus. General observations from the study: Suggested: most of the CMV-linked TCR signature lies in CD4+ memory cells. CD4+ memory repertoires contained about 40% of the roughly 160 reported CMV TCRbeta sequences.

Trimming at V came to 4 bases and at J to 3 bases, leaving 8 bases not matched to a gene. This CDR3 has 15 amino acids. Germline lookup yields CDR1 SNHLY and CDR2 FYNNEI. Profiled with immunoSEQ multiplex PCR; TCRdb holds only in-frame clones, not every one. The table includes about 57,000 clones, approximately 79% detected once. About this clone: Its antigen is as yet unknown.

The sort gate was single viable CD3+CD4+CD8-CD45RO+ cells for memory CD4+ T cells. Donors' CMV status reflects serum IgG against pp150, pp28, p38, p52. CD4+ T cells were isolated by positive magnetic selection. The V and J genes are TRBV2 and TRBJ2-5; TRBD1 matches at 7 bases. Sequencing used memory CD4+ T cells from blood. The source of this sequence is an adult in good health and CMV-seronegative. CDR3 coding DNA: TGTGCCAGCAGTGGACAGGGATTGCCCGAAGAGACCCAGTACTTC. This translates into CASSGQGLPEETQYF.